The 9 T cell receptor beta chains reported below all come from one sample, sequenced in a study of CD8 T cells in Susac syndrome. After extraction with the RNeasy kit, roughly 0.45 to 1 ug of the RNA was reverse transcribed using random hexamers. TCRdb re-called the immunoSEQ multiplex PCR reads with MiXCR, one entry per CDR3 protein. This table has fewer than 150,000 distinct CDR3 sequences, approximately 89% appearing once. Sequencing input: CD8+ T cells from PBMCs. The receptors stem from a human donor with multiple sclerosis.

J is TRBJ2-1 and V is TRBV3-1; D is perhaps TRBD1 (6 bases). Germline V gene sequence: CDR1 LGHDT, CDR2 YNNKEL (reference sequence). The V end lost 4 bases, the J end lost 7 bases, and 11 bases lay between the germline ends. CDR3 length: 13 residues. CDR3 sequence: CASSLPGENEQFF. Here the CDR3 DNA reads TGTGCCAGCAGCCTCCCAGGGGAAAATGAGCAGTTCTTC.

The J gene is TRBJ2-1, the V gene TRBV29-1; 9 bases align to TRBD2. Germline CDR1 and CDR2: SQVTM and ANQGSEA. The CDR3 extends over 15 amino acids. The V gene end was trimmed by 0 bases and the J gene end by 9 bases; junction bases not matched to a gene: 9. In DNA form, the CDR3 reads TGCAGCGTTGAAGAAGGGGAGACTAGCGGTGGTGAGCAGTTCTTC. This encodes CSVEEGETSGGEQFF.

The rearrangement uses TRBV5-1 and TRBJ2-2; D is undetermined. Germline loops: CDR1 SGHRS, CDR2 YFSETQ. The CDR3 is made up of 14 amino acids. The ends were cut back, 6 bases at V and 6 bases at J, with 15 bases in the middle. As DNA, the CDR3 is TGCGCCAGCACTATGAAAATGGGATCCGGGGAGCTGTTTTTT. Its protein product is CASTMKMGSGELFF.

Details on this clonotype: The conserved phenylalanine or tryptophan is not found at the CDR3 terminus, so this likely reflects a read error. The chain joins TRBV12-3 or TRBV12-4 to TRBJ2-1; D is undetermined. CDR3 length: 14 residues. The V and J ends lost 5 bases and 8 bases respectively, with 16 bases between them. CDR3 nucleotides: TGTGCCAGCAGTCCACCCTACAGTAACCATGAGCAGTTCTCC. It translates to CASSPPYSNHEQFS.

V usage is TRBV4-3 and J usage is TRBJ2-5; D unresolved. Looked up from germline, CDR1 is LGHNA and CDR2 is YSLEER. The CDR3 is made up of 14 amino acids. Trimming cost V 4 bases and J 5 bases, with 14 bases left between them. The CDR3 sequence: CASSLSRQEETQYF. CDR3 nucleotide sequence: TGCGCCAGCAGCCTGAGCCGGCAGGAGGAGACCCAGTACTTC.

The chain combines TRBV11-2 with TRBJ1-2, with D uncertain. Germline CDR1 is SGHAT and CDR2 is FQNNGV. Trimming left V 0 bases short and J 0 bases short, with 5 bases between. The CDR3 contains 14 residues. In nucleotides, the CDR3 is TGTGCCAGCAGCTTAGAAGGGCCTAACTATGGCTACACCTTC. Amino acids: CASSLEGPNYGYTF.

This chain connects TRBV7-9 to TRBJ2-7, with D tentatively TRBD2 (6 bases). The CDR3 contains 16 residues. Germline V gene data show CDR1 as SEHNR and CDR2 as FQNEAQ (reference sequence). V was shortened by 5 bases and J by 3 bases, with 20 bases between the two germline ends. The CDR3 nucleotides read TGTGCCAGCAGCCAAGCTGCGGGGACCGTGGGCTACGAGCAGTACTTC. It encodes CASSQAAGTVGYEQYF. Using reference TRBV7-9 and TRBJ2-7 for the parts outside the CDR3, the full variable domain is DTGVSQNPRHKITKRGQNVTFRCDPISEHNRLYWYRQTLGQGPEFLTYFQNEAQLEKSRLLSDRFSAERPKGSFSTLEIQRTEQGDSAMYLCASSQAAGTVGYEQYFGPGTRLTVT.

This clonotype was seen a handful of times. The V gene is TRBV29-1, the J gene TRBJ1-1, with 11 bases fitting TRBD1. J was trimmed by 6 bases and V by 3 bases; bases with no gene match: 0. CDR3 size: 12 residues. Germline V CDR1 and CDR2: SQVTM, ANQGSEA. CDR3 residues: CSVEGQGAEAFF. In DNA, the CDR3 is TGCAGCGTTGAGGGACAGGGGGCTGAAGCTTTCTTT.

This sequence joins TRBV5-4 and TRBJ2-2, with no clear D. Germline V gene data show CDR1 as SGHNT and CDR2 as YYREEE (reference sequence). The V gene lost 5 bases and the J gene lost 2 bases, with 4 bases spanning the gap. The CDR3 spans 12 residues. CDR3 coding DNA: TGTGCCAGCAGACACAACACCGGGGAGCTGTTTTTT. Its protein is CASRHNTGELFF. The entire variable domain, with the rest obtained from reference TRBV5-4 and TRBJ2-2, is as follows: ETGVTQSPTHLIKTRGQQVTLRCSSQSGHNTVSWYQQALGQGPQFIFQYYREEENGRGNFPPRFSGLQFPNYSSELNVNALELDDSALYLCASRHNTGELFFGEGSRLTVL.